The present T cell receptor (beta chain) was sequenced within a study of OX40 agonist ivuxolimab in advanced cancers. Across the whole study: Six ivuxolimab dose levels, 0.01 to 10 mg/kg, were given intravenously every 2 weeks. Points from the study as a whole: At doses 0.1 to 3.0 mg/kg, CD4+ and CD8+ clones expanded.

CDR1 is SGHVS and CDR2 is FQNEAQ in the germline V gene. The CDR3 length is 17 residues. With V trimmed by 4 bases and J by 0 bases, 7 bases remained unmatched. Patients were ruled out by autoimmune disease history or systemic immunosuppression. About this clone itself: No antigen is known for it.

The assay was immunoSEQ multiplex PCR, and TCRdb's table has in-frame clones only and misses some. The sample has tens of thousands of clones, roughly 80% seen once. The TCR comes from an adult with an advanced solid tumor such as melanoma, head and neck, liver or kidney cancer. The chain joins TRBV7-8 to TRBJ1-3, with TRBD1 identical over 9 bases. The material was CD4+ or CD8+ T cells sorted from blood, obtained in a trial of the OX40 agonist ivuxolimab. The CDR3: CASSSRTGASSGNTIYF. CDR3 coding DNA: TGTGCCAGCAGCTCGCGGACAGGGGCGAGCTCTGGAAACACCATATATTTT.